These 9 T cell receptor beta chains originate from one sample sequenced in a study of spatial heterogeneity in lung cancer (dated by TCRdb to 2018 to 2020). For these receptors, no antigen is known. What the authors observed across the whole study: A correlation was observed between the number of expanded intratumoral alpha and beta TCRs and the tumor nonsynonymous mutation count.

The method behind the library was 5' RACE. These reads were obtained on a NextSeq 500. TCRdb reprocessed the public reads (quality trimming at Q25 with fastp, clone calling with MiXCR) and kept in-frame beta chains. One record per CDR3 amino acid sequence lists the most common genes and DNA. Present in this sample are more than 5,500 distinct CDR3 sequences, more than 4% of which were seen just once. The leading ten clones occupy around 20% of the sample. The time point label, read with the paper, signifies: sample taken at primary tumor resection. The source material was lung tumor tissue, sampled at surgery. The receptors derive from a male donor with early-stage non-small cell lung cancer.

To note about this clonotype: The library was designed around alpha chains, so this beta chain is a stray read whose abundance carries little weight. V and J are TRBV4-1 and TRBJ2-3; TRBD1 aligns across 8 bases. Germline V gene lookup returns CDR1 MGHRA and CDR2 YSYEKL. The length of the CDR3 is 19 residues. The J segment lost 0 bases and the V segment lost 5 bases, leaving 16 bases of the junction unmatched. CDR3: CASSSRTGTGESSTDTQYF. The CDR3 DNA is TGCGCCAGCAGCTCCCGAACCGGGACAGGCGAATCTAGCACAGATACGCAGTATTTT.

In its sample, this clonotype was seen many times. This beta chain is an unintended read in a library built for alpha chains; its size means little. CDR3 in DNA: TGTGCCAGCAGCCAAGATCTAGGGGACAGGGGTCTAGCCCCTCTTTACAATGAGCAGTTCTTC. This gives the protein CASSQDLGDRGLAPLYNEQFF. J is TRBJ2-1 and V is TRBV4-2; TRBD1 matches at 10 bases. Germline V gene sequence: CDR1 LGHNA, CDR2 YNFKEQ. The CDR3 runs 21 residues. J lost 4 bases, V lost 0 bases, and 18 bases had no gene match.

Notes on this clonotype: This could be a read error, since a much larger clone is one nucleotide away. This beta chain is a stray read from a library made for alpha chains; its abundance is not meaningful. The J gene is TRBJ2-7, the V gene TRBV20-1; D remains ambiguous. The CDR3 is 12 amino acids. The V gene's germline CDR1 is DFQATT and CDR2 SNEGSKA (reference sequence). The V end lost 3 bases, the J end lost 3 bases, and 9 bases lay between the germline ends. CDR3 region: CSASGSYYEQYF. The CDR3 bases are TGCAGTGCTAGCGGCAGCTACTACGAGCAGTACTTC.

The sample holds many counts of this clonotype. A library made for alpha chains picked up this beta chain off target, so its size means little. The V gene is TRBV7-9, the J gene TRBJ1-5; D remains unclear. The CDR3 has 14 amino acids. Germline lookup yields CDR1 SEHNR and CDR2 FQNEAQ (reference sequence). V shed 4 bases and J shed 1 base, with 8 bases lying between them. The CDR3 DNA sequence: TGTGCCAGCAGCTCTCTCCAGAGCAATCAGCCCCAGCATTTT. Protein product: CASSSLQSNQPQHF.

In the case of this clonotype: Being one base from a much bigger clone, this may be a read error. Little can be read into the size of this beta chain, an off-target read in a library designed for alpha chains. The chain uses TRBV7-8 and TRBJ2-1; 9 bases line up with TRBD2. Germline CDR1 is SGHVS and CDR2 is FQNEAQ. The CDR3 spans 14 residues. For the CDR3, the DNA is TGTGCCAGCAGCTTAGTGCTAGCGGGAAATGAGCAGTTATTC. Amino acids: CASSLVLAGNEQLF.

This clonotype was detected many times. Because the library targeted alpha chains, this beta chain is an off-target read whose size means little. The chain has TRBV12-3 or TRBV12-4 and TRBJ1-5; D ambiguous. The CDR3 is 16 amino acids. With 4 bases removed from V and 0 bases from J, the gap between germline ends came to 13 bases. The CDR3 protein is CASSYQEAYSNQPQHF. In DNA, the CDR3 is TGTGCCAGCAGTTACCAGGAGGCCTATAGCAATCAGCCCCAGCATTTT.

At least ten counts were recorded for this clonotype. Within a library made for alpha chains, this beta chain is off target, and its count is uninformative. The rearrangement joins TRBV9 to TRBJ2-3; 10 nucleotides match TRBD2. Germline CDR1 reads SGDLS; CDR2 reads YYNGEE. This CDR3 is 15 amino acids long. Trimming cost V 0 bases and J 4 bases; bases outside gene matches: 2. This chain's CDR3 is CASSVESGRADTQYF. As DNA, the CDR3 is TGTGCCAGCAGCGTAGAAAGCGGGAGGGCAGATACGCAGTATTTT.

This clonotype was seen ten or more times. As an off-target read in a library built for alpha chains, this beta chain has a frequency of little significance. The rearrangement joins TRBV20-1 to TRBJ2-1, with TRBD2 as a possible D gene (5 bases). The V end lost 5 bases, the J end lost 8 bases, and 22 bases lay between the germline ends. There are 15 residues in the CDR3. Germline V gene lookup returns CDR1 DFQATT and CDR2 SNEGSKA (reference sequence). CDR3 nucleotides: TGCAGTGCTTCCGGGGTAGTTGGGTCCGCGGATGAGCAGTTCTTC. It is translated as CSASGVVGSADEQFF.

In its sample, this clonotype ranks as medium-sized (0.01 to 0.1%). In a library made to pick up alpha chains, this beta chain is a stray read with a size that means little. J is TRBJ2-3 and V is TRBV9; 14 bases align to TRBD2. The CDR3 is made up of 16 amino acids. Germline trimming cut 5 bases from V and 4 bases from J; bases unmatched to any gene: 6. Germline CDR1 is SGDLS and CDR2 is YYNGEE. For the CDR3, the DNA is TGTGCCAGCAGTGGATTGACTAGCGGGAGGGCAGATACGCAGTATTTT. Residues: CASSGLTSGRADTQYF.